This entry lists 21 T cell receptor beta chains sequenced from one sample in a study of cytomegalovirus exposure and HLA in healthy donors. 60 Vbeta and 13 Jbeta primers were used in PCR. The protocol was immunoSEQ multiplex PCR, while the TCRdb copy is restricted to in-frame clones and leaves out a portion. The sample comprises about 130,000 clones, around 80% of which are singletons, and 1% to 1.5% rests with the top ten. The sequenced material came from PBMCs. The receptors come from a female donor in good health and CMV-seronegative.

The V call is TRBV9, the J call TRBJ2-7; TRBD1 matches 11 bases. CDR3 length equals 13 residues. Germline CDR1 SGDLS, CDR2 YYNGEE. Germline trimming cut 3 bases from V and 6 bases from J; bases unmatched to any gene: 2. Here the CDR3 reads CASSAGTGGEQYF. The CDR3 nucleotides are TGTGCCAGCAGCGCCGGGACAGGGGGCGAGCAGTACTTC.

The chain joins TRBV19 to TRBJ2-5; 10 bases fit TRBD2. Germline assignment: CDR1 LNHDA and CDR2 SQIVND (reference sequence). Losses at the gene ends were 8 bases for V and 2 bases for J; bases not matched to a gene: 8. This CDR3 has 15 residues. CDR3 sequence (DNA): TGTGCCAGTCGCAAGATAGCGGGGGGTCAAGAGACCCAGTACTTC. Its translation is CASRKIAGGQETQYF.

The chain employs TRBV2 and TRBJ2-5, with unresolved D. Judging by the DNA end, TRBJ2-7 fits better; the J call may be wrong. From germline, CDR1 is SNHLY and CDR2 FYNNEI. This CDR3 is 11 amino acids long. CDR3 nucleotide sequence: TGTGCCACCAGAGAATCCCACGAGCAGTACTTC. It codes for CATRESHEQYF.

This chain uses TRBV7-2 with TRBJ1-1; tentative D call: TRBD1 (6 bases). Germline V lookup: CDR1 SGHTA, CDR2 FQGNSA. V lost 5 bases to trimming and J lost 4 bases, with 11 bases between them. This CDR3 region has 13 residues. The CDR3 loop is CASSVTGITEAFF. The CDR3 DNA reads as TGTGCCAGCAGCGTTACAGGGATCACTGAAGCTTTCTTT.

This clone appeared a single time. The chain uses TRBV7-2 and TRBJ1-2, with a possible D match to TRBD1 (6 bases). The germline CDR1 and CDR2 sequences are SGHTA and FQGNSA. This CDR3 region has 17 residues. Trimming removed 5 bases from V and 4 bases from J, with 23 bases in between. CDR3: CASSHLAGGASPYGYTF. In DNA, the CDR3 is TGTGCCAGCAGCCATCTCGCGGGGGGCGCGTCTCCCTATGGCTACACCTTC. The full variable domain, rest sourced from reference TRBV7-2 and TRBJ1-2, is GAGVSQSPSNKVTEKGKDVELRCDPISGHTALYWYRQSLGQGLEFLIYFQGNSAPDKSGLPSDRFSAERTGGSVSTLTIQRTQQEDSAVYLCASSHLAGGASPYGYTFGSGTRLTVV.

This rearrangement joins TRBV2 to TRBJ1-1; 8 positions agree with TRBD1. J lost 0 bases, V lost 3 bases, and 3 bases had no gene match. Germline V gene data show CDR1 as SNHLY and CDR2 as FYNNEI. The CDR3 length is 15 residues. DNA of the CDR3: TGTGCCAGCAGTGAGGACAGGGACCTGAACACTGAAGCTTTCTTT. Its protein product is CASSEDRDLNTEAFF. Full variable domain (missing parts from reference TRBV2 and TRBJ1-1): EPEVTQTPSHQVTQMGQEVILRCVPISNHLYFYWYRQILGQKVEFLVSFYNNEISEKSEIFDDQFSVERPDGSNFTLKIRSTKLEDSAMYFCASSEDRDLNTEAFFGQGTRLTVV.

This clone occurred a few times. V is TRBV4-1 and J is TRBJ1-1, with 7 nucleotides matching TRBD1. The length of the CDR3 is 14 residues. The junction had 0 bases not matched to a gene; V was cut back by 1 base and J by 1 base. CDR1 and CDR2 (germline): MGHRA, YSYEKL. The CDR3 region has the DNA TGCGCCAGCAGCCAAGGACAGGGGAACACTGAAGCTTTCTTT. Translating gives CASSQGQGNTEAFF.

This chain uses TRBV18 with TRBJ2-5; D is perhaps TRBD2 (6 bases). The J call is uncertain, as TRBJ2-7 better fits the DNA end. This CDR3 spans 15 amino acids. Germline CDR1 reads KGHSH; CDR2 reads LQKENI. The CDR3 sequence is CASSRGLAGLGEQYF. Here the CDR3 DNA reads TGTGCCAGCTCACGGGGACTCGCGGGGCTAGGCGAGCAGTACTTC.

This sequence joins TRBV4-2 and TRBJ1-6; no clear D. The CDR3 is 13 amino acids. Trimming pared 1 base from V and 13 bases from J, leaving 11 bases between. Germline V gives CDR1 LGHNA, CDR2 YNFKEQ. The CDR3 bases are TGTGCCAGCAGCCAAGGATCGGTATCTCCCCTCCACTTT. Its translation is CASSQGSVSPLHF.

This chain uses TRBV7-9 with TRBJ2-7, with a weak D call TRBD2 (6 bases). This CDR3 is 12 amino acids long. Germline V gives CDR1 SEHNR, CDR2 FQNEAQ (reference sequence). Trimming took off 5 bases at V and 6 bases at J, with 11 bases between the two ends. This CDR3 is CASSPGGSEQYF. CDR3 DNA: TGTGCCAGCAGCCCCGGGGGTTCCGAGCAGTACTTC.

The gene calls are TRBV19 and TRBJ1-1; unclear D gene. Per the germline V gene, CDR1 is LNHDA and CDR2 is SQIVND (reference sequence). The V end was cut by 10 bases, the J end by 10 bases, with 16 bases between. This CDR3 is built from 11 residues. CDR3 sequence: CATISTRGAFF. The CDR3 bases are TGTGCCACCATAAGCACTCGGGGAGCTTTCTTT.

This clone has a handful of counts. V usage is TRBV28 and J usage is TRBJ1-5, with D perhaps matching TRBD1 (6 bases). Germline CDR1 and CDR2: MDHEN and SYDVKM. The length of the CDR3 is 18 residues. V shed 1 base and J shed 2 bases, with 18 bases lying between them. CDR3 sequence: CASSLSPGGPEGNQPQHF. In DNA, the CDR3 is TGTGCCAGCAGTTTATCCCCGGGGGGGCCGGAGGGCAATCAGCCCCAGCATTTT.

The CDR3, as DNA: TGTGCCAGCGTAAGAGCGGGAGGGGGAGATACGCAGTATTTT. This encodes CASVRAGGGDTQYF. J is TRBJ2-3 and V is TRBV28; 10 bases agree with TRBD2. Germline V lookup: CDR1 MDHEN, CDR2 SYDVKM. V trimming: 8 bases; J trimming: 5 bases; junction bases outside the gene matches: 7. The CDR3 sequence is 14 residues long.

V usage is TRBV4-1 and J usage is TRBJ1-2; 8 nucleotides align to TRBD1. V lost 3 bases and J lost 4; bases outside the gene matches: 10. Germline loops: CDR1 MGHRA, CDR2 YSYEKL. The CDR3 consists of 16 residues. CDR3 bases: TGCGCCAGCAGCCACTCCCGACAGGGGAGATTCTATGGCTACACCTTC. This codes for CASSHSRQGRFYGYTF.

J is TRBJ2-1 and V is TRBV27; D perhaps matches TRBD1 (8 bases). CDR1 and CDR2 (germline): MNHEY, SMNVEV (reference sequence). With 5 bases removed from V and 1 base from J, the gap between germline ends came to 18 bases. The length of the CDR3 is 17 residues. The CDR3: CASSRPAQGGSYNEQFF. The CDR3 DNA follows: TGTGCCAGCAGTCGACCCGCACAGGGGGGGTCCTACAATGAGCAGTTCTTC.

V and J are TRBV29-1 and TRBJ1-1; no definite D call. Trimming took 7 bases from V and 1 from J, leaving 10 bases between them. The CDR3 length is 12 residues. The germline CDR1 and CDR2 sequences are SQVTM and ANQGSEA. CDR3 residues: CSARSQNTEAFF. The CDR3 nucleotides are TGCAGCGCCAGGTCGCAGAACACTGAAGCTTTCTTT.

V and J are TRBV5-5 and TRBJ2-3, with a tentative D call TRBD2 (5 bases). The V gene lost 4 bases and the J gene lost 3 bases, with 6 bases spanning the gap. Looked up from germline, CDR1 is SGHKS and CDR2 is YYEKEE (reference sequence). The CDR3 sequence is 12 residues long. DNA of the CDR3: TGTGCCAGCAGCCCGGGGACAGATACGCAGTATTTT. Its translation: CASSPGTDTQYF.

This clone has only one observation. The chain links TRBV5-1 to TRBJ2-3, with 9 nucleotides matching TRBD2. The CDR3 length is 15 residues. Germline V gene data show CDR1 as SGHRS and CDR2 as YFSETQ. The V gene end was trimmed by 4 bases and the J gene end by 3 bases; junction bases not matched to a gene: 6. This chain's CDR3 is CASSISRGGTDTQYF. In DNA, the CDR3 is TGCGCCAGCAGCATATCGCGGGGGGGTACAGATACGCAGTATTTT.

The gene calls are TRBV18 and TRBJ1-2; maybe TRBD1 (5 bases). This CDR3 is 15 amino acids long. V gave up 2 bases and J gave up 8 bases, with 18 bases separating them. Germline CDR1 is KGHSH and CDR2 is LQKENI. Written as DNA, the CDR3 is TGTGCCAGCTCACCAGGACTCGCGGGGACTAGGGGCTACACCTTC. Amino acid sequence: CASSPGLAGTRGYTF.

This sequence joins TRBV20-1 and TRBJ1-1; no definite D call. Trimming pared 3 bases from V and 1 base from J, leaving 3 bases between. CDR1 is DFQATT and CDR2 is SNEGSKA in the germline V gene (reference sequence). The CDR3 spans 11 residues. The CDR3 spells CSARRNTEAFF. The CDR3 DNA reads as TGCAGTGCTAGGAGGAACACTGAAGCTTTCTTT.

V gene TRBV6-1 combines with J gene TRBJ1-6; D not certain. Trimming removed 6 bases at V and 9 bases at J, with 18 bases between. The CDR3 spans 15 residues. Germline V gene sequence: CDR1 MNHNS, CDR2 SASEGT. CDR3 DNA sequence: TGTGCCAGCAGGCCTCAGGCGGGAGTGGGTTCACCCCTCCACTTT. Its protein is CASRPQAGVGSPLHF.